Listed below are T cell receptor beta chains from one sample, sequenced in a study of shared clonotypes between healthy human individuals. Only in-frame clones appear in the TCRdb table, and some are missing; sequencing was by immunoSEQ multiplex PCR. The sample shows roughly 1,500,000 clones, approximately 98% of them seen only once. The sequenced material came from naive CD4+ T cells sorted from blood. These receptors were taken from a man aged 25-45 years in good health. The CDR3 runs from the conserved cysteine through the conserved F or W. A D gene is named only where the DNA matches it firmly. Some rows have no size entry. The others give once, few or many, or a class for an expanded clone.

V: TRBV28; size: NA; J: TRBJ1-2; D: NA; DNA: TGTGCCAGCAGTTTAGCGGAACCCATTAACTATGGCTACACCTTC; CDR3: CASSLAEPINYGYTF
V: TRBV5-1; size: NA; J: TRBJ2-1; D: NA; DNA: TGCGCCAGCAGCTTGGCCAAGGGCGCCCCGGGTGAGCAGTTCTTC; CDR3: CASSLAKGAPGEQFF
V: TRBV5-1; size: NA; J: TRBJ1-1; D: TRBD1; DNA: TGCGCCAGCAGCTTGGAGACAGGGAGGCACACTGAAGCTTTCTTT; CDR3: CASSLETGRHTEAFF
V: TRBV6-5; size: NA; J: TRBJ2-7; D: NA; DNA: TGTGCCAGCCGCCGCGAGACTAGCTACGAGCAGTACTTC; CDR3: CASRRETSYEQYF
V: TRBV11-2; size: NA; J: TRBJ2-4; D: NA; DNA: TGTGCCAGCAGCTTAGTACCACTCGCGGCTGGGGCCAAAAACATTCAGTACTTC; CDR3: CASSLVPLAAGAKNIQYF
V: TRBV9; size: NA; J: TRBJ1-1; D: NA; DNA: TGTGCCAGCAGCGTAAGGCCGGGGGATTGGACTGAAGCTTTCTTT; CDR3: CASSVRPGDWTEAFF
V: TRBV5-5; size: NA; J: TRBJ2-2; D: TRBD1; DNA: TGTGCCAGCAGCCCAGGACAGGGTAGTTCCACCGGGGAGCTGTTTTTT; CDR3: CASSPGQGSSTGELFF
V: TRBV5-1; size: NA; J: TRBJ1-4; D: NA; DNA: TGCGCCAGCAGCTTTGGGTCCTCTTTAAATGAAAAACTGTTTTTT; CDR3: CASSFGSSLNEKLFF
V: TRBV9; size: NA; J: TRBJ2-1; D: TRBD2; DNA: TGTGCCAGCAGCGTAGAGGCGGGAGGACGGGTGAATGAGCAGTTCTTC; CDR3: CASSVEAGGRVNEQFF
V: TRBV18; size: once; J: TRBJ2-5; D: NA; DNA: TGTGCCAGCTCACAATCGGCAGTAGAGACCCAGTACTTC; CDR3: CASSQSAVETQYF
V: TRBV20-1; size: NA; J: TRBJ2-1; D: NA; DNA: TGCAGTCCCTACTACAATGAGCAGTTCTTC; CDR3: CSPYYNEQFF
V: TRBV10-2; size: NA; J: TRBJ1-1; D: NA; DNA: TGCGCCAGCAGTGAGAACTTGGGGCGGAGCACTGAAGCTTTCTTT; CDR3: CASSENLGRSTEAFF
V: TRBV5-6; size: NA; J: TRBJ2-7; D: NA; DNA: TGTGCCAGCAGCAGTACCGGGCCCGTGGGTGAGCAGTACTTC; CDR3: CASSSTGPVGEQYF
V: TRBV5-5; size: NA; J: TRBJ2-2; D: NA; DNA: TGTGCCAGCAGCTTCGAGGGAGTACCGAACACCGGGGAGCTGTTTTTT; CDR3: CASSFEGVPNTGELFF
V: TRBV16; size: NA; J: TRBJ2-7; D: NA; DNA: TGTGCCAGCAGCCATGAGCCAGGAGGGAAGAGCTCCTACGAGCAGTACTTC; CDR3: CASSHEPGGKSSYEQYF
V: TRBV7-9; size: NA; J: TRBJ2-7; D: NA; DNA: TGTGCCAGCAGCTTAGCGTCCCCCGCACTAGCTGGGGACCCCTACGAGCAGTACTTC; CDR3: CASSLASPALAGDPYEQYF
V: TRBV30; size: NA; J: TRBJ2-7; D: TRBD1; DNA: TGTGCCTGGACCATGGCAGGGGGGACAGGGATGAGCGAGCAGTACTTC; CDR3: CAWTMAGGTGMSEQYF
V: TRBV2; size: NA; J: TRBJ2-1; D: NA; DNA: TGTGCCAGCAGTGAAGAACGGGGGAGGCCCAATGAGCAGTTCTTC; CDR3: CASSEERGRPNEQFF
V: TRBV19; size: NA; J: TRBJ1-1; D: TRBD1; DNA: TGTGCCAGACGCGACAGGGCGGAACCTGAAGCTTTCTTT; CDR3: CARRDRAEPEAFF
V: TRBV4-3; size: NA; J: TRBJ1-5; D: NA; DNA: TGCGCCAGCAGCCAAGACTACCCCTCGGGCAATCAGCCCCAGCATTTT; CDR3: CASSQDYPSGNQPQHF
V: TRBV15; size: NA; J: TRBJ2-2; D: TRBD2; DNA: TGTGCCACCAGCAGGACCGGGACTAGTGATACGGCCGGGGAGCTGTTTTTT; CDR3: CATSRTGTSDTAGELFF
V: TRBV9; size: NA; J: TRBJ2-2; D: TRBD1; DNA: TGTGCCAGCGGCGCAAGACAGGGGGCGCTTGGAATAAACACCGGGGAGCTGTTTTTT; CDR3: CASGARQGALGINTGELFF
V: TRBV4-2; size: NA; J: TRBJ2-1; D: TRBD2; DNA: TGTGCCAGCAGCCAAGATTTTAGGACTAGCGGGATGGCCTACAATGAGCAGTTCTTC; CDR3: CASSQDFRTSGMAYNEQFF
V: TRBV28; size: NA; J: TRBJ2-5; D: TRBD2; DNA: TGTGCCAGTAGAATCCCGGGACTAGCGGCGGAGACCCAGTACTTC; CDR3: CASRIPGLAAETQYF
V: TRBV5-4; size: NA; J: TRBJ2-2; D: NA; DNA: TGTGCCAGCAGCTTAGACACACACAGAAACACCGGGGAGCTGTTTTTT; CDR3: CASSLDTHRNTGELFF
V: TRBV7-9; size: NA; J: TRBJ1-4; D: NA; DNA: TGTGCCAGCAGCCCCGGGAGGGCGAATAATGAAAAACTGTTTTTT; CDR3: CASSPGRANNEKLFF
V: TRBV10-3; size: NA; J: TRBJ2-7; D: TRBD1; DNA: TGTGCCATCAGTGATCGGGACAGGGGGCTCTTAGGACTGGGCGAGCAGTACTTC; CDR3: CAISDRDRGLLGLGEQYF
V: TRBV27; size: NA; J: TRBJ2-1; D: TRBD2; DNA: TGTGCCAGCAGTCCCCGAGTAGCGGGAGGGTATGAGCAGTTCTTC; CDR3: CASSPRVAGGYEQFF
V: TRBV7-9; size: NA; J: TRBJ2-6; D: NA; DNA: TGTGCCAGCAGCTTTGCGACAGGCGGGCCTGGGGCCAACGTCCTGACTTTC; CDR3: CASSFATGGPGANVLTF
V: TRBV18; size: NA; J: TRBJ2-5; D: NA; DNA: TGTGCCAGTTCACCAGAATTTTTGGCGGCCCAGTACTTC; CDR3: CASSPEFLAAQYF
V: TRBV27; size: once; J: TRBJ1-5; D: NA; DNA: TGTGCCAGCAGTTTTGGTAGCGGCGGGCCCCAGCATTTT; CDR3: CASSFGSGGPQHF
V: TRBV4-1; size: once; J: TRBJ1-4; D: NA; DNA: TGCGCCAGCAGCCAAGTAGTCCAAGGTGGGGATGAAAAACTGTTTTTT; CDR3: CASSQVVQGGDEKLFF
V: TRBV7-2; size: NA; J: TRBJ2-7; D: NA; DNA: TGTGCCAGCAGCCCCCCCAACAGGGAGGTCGAGCAGTACTTC; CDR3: CASSPPNREVEQYF
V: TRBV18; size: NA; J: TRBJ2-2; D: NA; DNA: TGTGCCAGCTCACCGCCTACGAACACCGGGGAGCTGTTTTTT; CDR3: CASSPPTNTGELFF
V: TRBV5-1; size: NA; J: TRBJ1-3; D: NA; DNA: TGCGCCAGCCAGGACAGTCGCTCTGGAAACACCATATATTTT; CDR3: CASQDSRSGNTIYF
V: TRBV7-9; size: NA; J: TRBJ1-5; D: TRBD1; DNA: TGTGCCAGCAGCCCGGGAGACAGGGAGGTTCAGCCCCAGCATTTT; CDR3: CASSPGDREVQPQHF
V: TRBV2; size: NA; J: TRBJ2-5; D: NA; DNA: TGTGCCAGCAGTGAAACCCAAGAGACCCAGTACTTC; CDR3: CASSETQETQYF
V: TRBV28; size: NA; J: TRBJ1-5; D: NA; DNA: TGTGCCAGCAGCCGGAATCAGCCCCAGCATTTT; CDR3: CASSRNQPQHF
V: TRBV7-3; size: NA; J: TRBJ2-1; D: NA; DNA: TGTGCCAGCAGCTTACAGGGTTTAACCTACAATGAGCAGTTCTTC; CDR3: CASSLQGLTYNEQFF
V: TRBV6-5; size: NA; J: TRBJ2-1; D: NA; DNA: TGTGCCAGCTGGTACTCCTACAATGAGCAGTTCTTC; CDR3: CASWYSYNEQFF
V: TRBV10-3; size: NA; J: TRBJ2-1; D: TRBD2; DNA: TGTGCCAACGCCCCGGGACTAGCGGGAGGGCTGGGTAATGAGCAGTTCTTC; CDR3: CANAPGLAGGLGNEQFF